These T cell receptor beta chains were read from a single sample in a study of T cells after yellow fever vaccination. Each CDR3 protein gets one entry after TCRdb re-called the 5' RACE reads with MiXCR. The repertoire consists of more than 350,000 distinct CDR3 sequences, with around 10% occurring once and the leading ten covering about 17%. Sequencing was performed on PBMCs, taken on the day of the first yellow fever vaccination. All receptors come from a man aged 18-30 years who received the YFV17D yellow fever vaccine. CDR3s include the opening cysteine and the closing phenylalanine or tryptophan. A D gene is named only where the DNA matches it firmly. The size of a clone is reported for some rows only, either as once, few or many, or as a class for expanded clones.

V,J,size,D,CDR3,DNA
TRBV5-4,TRBJ1-2,once,-,CASSFRGVDGYTF,TGTGCCAGCAGCTTTCGAGGAGTTGATGGCTACACCTTC
TRBV9,TRBJ2-2,-,-,CASSVDVGSGELFF,TGTGCCAGCAGCGTAGATGTGGGGTCCGGGGAGCTGTTTTTT
TRBV7-9,TRBJ1-4,few,-,CASSPRASTNEKLFF,TGTGCCAGCAGTCCCCGCGCCTCAACTAATGAAAAACTGTTTTTT
TRBV4-1,TRBJ2-5,few,TRBD1,CASGQGAPPQYF,TGCGCCAGCGGACAGGGGGCGCCCCCCCAATACTTC
TRBV6-6,TRBJ2-7,few,TRBD2,CASNGGAYEQYF,TGTGCCTCGAATGGGGGGGCCTACGAGCAGTACTTC
TRBV18,TRBJ2-7,-,TRBD2,CASSPRTSGEQYF,TGTGCCAGCTCACCACGGACTAGCGGGGAGCAGTACTTC
TRBV3-1,TRBJ2-5,many,-,CASSQLYGGGEETQYF,TGTGCCAGCAGCCAACTATATGGTGGGGGCGAGGAGACCCAGTACTTC
TRBV12-3/TRBV12-4,TRBJ2-4,many,-,CASQTGLDKNIQYF,TGTGCCAGCCAAACGGGGCTTGACAAAAACATTCAGTACTTC
TRBV7-9,TRBJ1-1,-,-,CASSSRGAEAFF,TGTGCCAGCAGCTCCCGGGGCGCTGAAGCTTTCTTT
TRBV7-2,TRBJ2-1,-,-,CASSLLGYSSYNEQFF,TGTGCCAGCAGCCTGCTGGGTTATAGCTCCTACAATGAGCAGTTCTTC
TRBV5-1,TRBJ2-5,few,TRBD2,CASSLGTSGGAKETQYF,TGCGCCAGCAGCCTGGGGACTAGCGGGGGGGCCAAGGAGACCCAGTACTTC
TRBV6-5,TRBJ2-3,few,-,CASSYRDLLGPDTQYF,TGTGCCAGCAGTTACAGGGACCTCTTGGGTCCAGATACGCAGTATTTT
TRBV14,TRBJ2-1,-,-,CASSQVLGTEQFF,TGTGCCAGCAGCCAAGTACTAGGGACTGAGCAGTTCTTC
TRBV5-6,TRBJ1-5,few,TRBD1,CASSRATGGEGNQPQHF,TGTGCCAGCAGCCGCGCGACAGGGGGCGAGGGCAATCAGCCCCAGCATTTT
TRBV18,TRBJ2-1,few,TRBD2,CASSPPYSGTYNEQFF,TGTGCCAGCTCACCACCGTACAGCGGGACCTACAATGAGCAGTTCTTC
TRBV5-6,TRBJ2-4,-,-,CASSMGQSNIQYF,TGTGCCAGCAGTATGGGGCAGTCGAACATTCAGTACTTC
TRBV6-2/TRBV6-3,TRBJ2-7,once,-,CASSYVTTSNYEQYF,TGTGCCAGCAGTTACGTGACTACCAGTAACTACGAGCAGTACTTC
TRBV4-3,TRBJ2-1,-,TRBD2,CASSQEGETSGTYNEQFF,TGCGCCAGCAGCCAAGAGGGAGAAACTAGCGGGACCTACAATGAGCAGTTCTTC
TRBV7-2,TRBJ1-6,-,-,CASSLFETAYNSPLHF,TGTGCCAGCAGCTTATTTGAGACGGCCTATAATTCACCCCTCCACTTT
TRBV6-1,TRBJ1-3,few,-,CASSVNSSPSGNTIYF,TGTGCCAGCAGTGTAAACTCTTCGCCATCTGGAAACACCATATATTTT
TRBV6-1,TRBJ2-2,few,TRBD1,CASSPTGHANTGELFF,TGTGCCAGCAGCCCGACAGGGCACGCGAACACCGGGGAGCTGTTTTTT
TRBV27,TRBJ1-1,-,-,CASRKIGTEAFF,TGTGCCAGCAGAAAGATTGGGACTGAAGCTTTCTTT
TRBV3-1,TRBJ2-3,many,TRBD2,CASSQGLAGTDTQYF,TGTGCCAGCAGCCAAGGACTAGCGGGGACAGATACGCAGTATTTT
TRBV4-2,TRBJ2-1,few,-,CASSLPPNNEQFF,TGTGCCAGCAGCCTTCCGCCCAACAATGAGCAGTTCTTC
TRBV5-5,TRBJ1-4,few,-,CASSSTSGLMREKLFF,TGTGCCAGCAGCTCAACCAGTGGTTTGATGAGAGAAAAACTGTTTTTT
TRBV6-5,TRBJ1-4,few,-,CASSYRGGWGNEKLFF,TGTGCCAGCAGTTACCGCGGGGGATGGGGCAATGAAAAACTGTTTTTT
TRBV4-3,TRBJ2-7,-,-,CASSQQKRPSSYEQYF,TGCGCCAGCAGCCAACAAAAGCGTCCAAGCTCCTACGAGCAGTACTTC
TRBV12-3/TRBV12-4,TRBJ1-6,few,-,CASSSAWGSGGSPLHF,TGTGCCAGCAGTTCAGCATGGGGGTCTGGTGGGTCACCCCTCCACTTT
TRBV7-2,TRBJ1-2,few,-,CASSRPVVGGYTF,TGTGCCAGCAGCCGACCGGTGGTGGGTGGCTACACCTTC
TRBV5-1,TRBJ2-5,many,-,CASSSNFQTQYF,TGCGCCAGCAGCTCAAACTTCCAGACCCAGTACTTC
TRBV20-1,TRBJ1-2,-,TRBD1,CSAVQGAQSYGYTF,TGCAGTGCTGTTCAGGGGGCGCAGTCCTATGGCTACACCTTC
TRBV5-1,TRBJ2-4,many,-,CASSQEALAGRRGGIQYF,TGCGCCAGCAGCCAAGAGGCCTTGGCGGGCCGGAGGGGGGGCATTCAGTACTTC
TRBV12-5,TRBJ1-2,few,TRBD1,CASGLVAGTAYGYTF,TGTGCTAGTGGTTTGGTAGCGGGGACAGCCTATGGCTACACCTTC
TRBV2,TRBJ1-2,few,TRBD1,CATRDRVDYGYTF,TGTGCCACTCGGGACAGGGTCGACTATGGCTACACCTTC
TRBV6-4,TRBJ2-3,-,TRBD2,CASKSGGAVADTQYF,TGTGCCAGCAAAAGCGGGGGGGCCGTGGCAGATACGCAGTATTTT
TRBV11-2,TRBJ1-6,-,-,CASSLDLWGYNSPLHF,TGTGCCAGCAGCTTAGATTTATGGGGATATAATTCACCCCTCCACTTT
TRBV20-1,TRBJ1-4,few,-,CSATGSTNEKLFF,TGCAGTGCCACCGGTAGTACTAATGAAAAACTGTTTTTT
TRBV20-1,TRBJ2-5,-,-,CSATGTWEETQYF,TGCAGTGCCACAGGGACCTGGGAAGAGACCCAGTACTTC
TRBV7-2,TRBJ1-3,many,-,CASSLGEAVGNTIYF,TGTGCCAGCAGCTTAGGAGAAGCAGTTGGAAACACCATATATTTT
TRBV7-8,TRBJ2-7,few,TRBD1,CASSPRGTAYEQYF,TGTGCCAGCAGCCCTAGAGGGACAGCCTACGAGCAGTACTTC
TRBV5-1,TRBJ1-1,-,-,CASSLTRPKVSTEAFF,TGCGCCAGCAGCTTGACTCGTCCTAAAGTGTCGACTGAAGCTTTCTTT